This entry lists 30 T cell receptor beta chains sequenced from one sample in a study of blood T cell repertoires in COVID-19. Assay used: immunoSEQ multiplex PCR; TCRdb lists only in-frame clones, some missing. The sample lists about 150,000 clones, around 84% occurring once. Sequencing used PBMCs or T cells enriched from blood (not recorded which). The receptor set was obtained from a man aged 50-59 years who had recovered from COVID-19.

This rearrangement joins TRBV13 to TRBJ1-2; D unclear. Germline values: CDR1 PRHDT, CDR2 FYEKMQ (reference sequence). CDR3 length equals 14 residues. V lost 1 base to trimming and J lost 4 bases, with 10 bases between them. The DNA for the CDR3 is TGTGCCAGCAGCTTAGAAAGGAGATCCTATGGCTACACCTTC. It codes for CASSLERRSYGYTF.

This clone has a count of ten or more. The chain couples TRBV11-2 to TRBJ1-1; 7 bases are shared with TRBD1. The CDR3 loop spans 14 amino acids. Per germline, CDR1 SGHAT and CDR2 FQNNGV. The V segment lost 4 bases and the J segment 4 bases; nucleotides outside the gene matches: 6. The CDR3 DNA reads as TGTGCCAGCAGCTCCGGGACAGCAAGCACTGAAGCTTTCTTT. As protein: CASSSGTASTEAFF. Supplemented by reference TRBV11-2 and TRBJ1-1, the full variable domain reads EAGVAQSPRYKIIEKRQSVAFWCNPISGHATLYWYQQILGQGPKLLIQFQNNGVVDDSQLPKDRFSAERLKGVDSTLKIQPAKLEDSAVYLCASSSGTASTEAFFGQGTRLTVV.

In nucleotides, the CDR3 is TGTGCCAGCAGCGTAGAGGGAAGCGGAACCTACGAGCAGTACTTC. This gives the protein CASSVEGSGTYEQYF. The chain employs TRBV9 and TRBJ2-7, with a possible D match to TRBD2 (5 bases). CDR1 and CDR2 (germline): SGDLS, YYNGEE. The CDR3 runs 15 residues. Trimming cost V 0 bases and J 2 bases, with 12 bases left between them. Full variable domain (outside the CDR3, taken from reference TRBV9 and TRBJ2-7): DSGVTQTPKHLITATGQRVTLRCSPRSGDLSVYWYQQSLDQGLQFLIQYYNGEERAKGNILERFSAQQFPDLHSELNLSSLELGDSALYFCASSVEGSGTYEQYFGPGTRLTVT.

The chain couples TRBV9 to TRBJ1-6; tentatively, D is TRBD1 (5 bases). In germline, CDR1 is SGDLS, CDR2 YYNGEE. The CDR3 spans 14 residues. V lost 0 bases and J 10 bases, leaving 11 bases between the germline ends. The CDR3 DNA follows: TGTGCCAGCAGCGTAGCAGGGTTTGTGTCACCCCTCCACTTT. This sequence encodes CASSVAGFVSPLHF.

This clone came up a few times. The chain uses TRBV5-4 and TRBJ1-1, with D uncertain. There are 14 residues in the CDR3. Trimming left V 3 bases short and J 6 bases short, with 15 bases between. The V gene's germline CDR1 is SGHNT and CDR2 YYREEE (reference sequence). Here the CDR3 reads CASSSPDQRAEAFF. CDR3 DNA: TGTGCCAGCAGCTCCCCAGATCAGCGAGCTGAAGCTTTCTTT.

The chain combines TRBV3-1 (or the pseudogene TRBV3-2) with TRBJ2-1; no clear D. V was clipped by 0 bases and J by 4 bases, with 7 bases between them. Germline V gene data show CDR1 as LGHDT and CDR2 as YNNKEL (reference sequence). This CDR3 is built from 14 residues. CDR3 sequence: CASSQDLNYNEQFF. For the CDR3, the DNA is TGTGCCAGCAGCCAAGACTTAAATTACAATGAGCAGTTCTTC.

The rearrangement uses TRBV19 and TRBJ2-7, with D tentatively TRBD1 (5 bases). The ends were cut back, 3 bases at V and 2 bases at J, with 11 bases in the middle. The germline gives CDR1 LNHDA, CDR2 SQIVND (reference sequence). This CDR3 is built from 14 residues. DNA for the CDR3: TGTGCCAGTAGTATCCGTGGGGCTACCTACGAGCAGTACTTC. It specifies CASSIRGATYEQYF.

V is TRBV4-3 and J is TRBJ1-5, with D uncertain. The CDR3 has 16 amino acids. Deletions cut 0 bases from V and 5 bases from J, with 14 bases between. CDR1 and CDR2 from the germline V gene are LGHNA and YSLEER. The CDR3 reads CASSQDYGIPDQPQHF. Written as DNA, the CDR3 is TGCGCCAGCAGCCAAGATTACGGGATCCCGGATCAGCCCCAGCATTTT.

This clone was seen a handful of times. The chain couples TRBV6-1 to TRBJ2-7; maybe TRBD2 (6 bases). This CDR3 has 13 amino acids. V was pared by 1 base and J by 12 bases, with 16 bases between. Germline CDR1 and CDR2: MNHNS and SASEGT. CDR3 in DNA: TGTGCCAGCAGTGAAGACTCCCGGGGGAGCAGGTACTTC. Translated: CASSEDSRGSRYF.

This clone was counted between two and nine times. CDR3 loop: CASSAGGGGYTF. The DNA for the CDR3 is TGTGCCAGCAGCGCAGGCGGAGGTGGCTACACCTTC. The chain carries TRBV2 and TRBJ1-2; no clear D gene. Trimming pared 6 bases from V and 7 bases from J, leaving 12 bases between. CDR1 and CDR2 from the germline V gene are SNHLY and FYNNEI. The CDR3 spans 12 residues.

The rearrangement joins TRBV5-1 to TRBJ2-1; 8 bases map to TRBD2. Germline CDR1 and CDR2: SGHRS and YFSETQ. The length of the CDR3 is 15 residues. The junction had 9 bases not matched to a gene; V was cut back by 3 bases and J by 7 bases. The CDR3 sequence is CASSSGLDEGNEQFF. CDR3 DNA: TGCGCCAGCAGCTCGGGACTAGACGAGGGGAATGAGCAGTTCTTC. Filled out from reference TRBV5-1 and TRBJ2-1, the complete variable domain reads KAGVTQTPRYLIKTRGQQVTLSCSPISGHRSVSWYQQTPGQGLQFLFEYFSETQRNKGNFPGRFSGRQFSNSRSEMNVSTLELGDSALYLCASSSGLDEGNEQFFGPGTRLTVL.

V gene TRBV30 combines with J gene TRBJ1-1; maybe TRBD1 (5 bases). V lost 4 bases to trimming and J lost 5 bases, with 11 bases between them. CDR3 length: 12 residues. Germline CDR1 is GTSNPN and CDR2 is SVGIG (reference sequence). The CDR3 nucleotides are TGTGCCTGGAACGGGGGGTGGACTGAAGCTTTCTTT. It encodes CAWNGGWTEAFF.

CDR3 bases: TGTGCCAGCAGCTTAGATCTTTCCTACGAGCAGTACTTC. Amino acids: CASSLDLSYEQYF. The chain uses TRBV11-2 and TRBJ2-7; D call uncertain. V lost 0 bases and J 1 base, leaving 4 bases between the germline ends. The CDR3 runs to 13 residues. Germline-derived CDR1 and CDR2 are SGHAT and FQNNGV. The full variable domain, rest sourced from reference TRBV11-2 and TRBJ2-7, is EAGVAQSPRYKIIEKRQSVAFWCNPISGHATLYWYQQILGQGPKLLIQFQNNGVVDDSQLPKDRFSAERLKGVDSTLKIQPAKLEDSAVYLCASSLDLSYEQYFGPGTRLTVT.

V gene TRBV28 combines with J gene TRBJ1-2, with 9 bases lining up with TRBD1. The CDR3 has 14 amino acids. CDR1 MDHEN and CDR2 SYDVKM come from the germline V gene. Losses at the gene ends were 6 bases for V and 4 bases for J; bases not matched to a gene: 6. CDR3 in amino acids: CASRRGQGSYGYTF. Here the CDR3 DNA reads TGTGCCAGCAGGAGGGGACAGGGCTCCTATGGCTACACCTTC.

This sequence joins TRBV5-6 and TRBJ2-7; D possibly corresponds to TRBD2 (6 bases). Germline CDR1 reads SGHDT; CDR2 reads YYEEEE. V dropped 0 bases and J dropped 1 base, with 11 bases sitting between them. The CDR3 is made up of 15 amino acids. Here the CDR3 DNA reads TGTGCCAGCAGCTTGGGCGGAGGGAGATCCTACGAGCAGTACTTC. This codes for CASSLGGGRSYEQYF.

CDR3: CAWSEGVEPQHF. For the CDR3, the DNA is TGTGCCTGGAGCGAGGGGGTTGAGCCCCAGCATTTT. J is TRBJ1-5 and V is TRBV30, with a weak D call TRBD1 (6 bases). CDR3 length: 12 residues. Germline CDR1 and CDR2: GTSNPN and SVGIG (reference sequence). Trimming removed 3 bases at V and 8 bases at J, with 11 bases between. Filled out from reference TRBV30 and TRBJ1-5, the complete variable domain reads SQTIHQWPATLVQPVGSPLSLECTVEGTSNPNLYWYRQAAGRGLQLLFYSVGIGQISSEVPQNLSASRPQDRQFILSSKKLLLSDSGFYLCAWSEGVEPQHFGDGTRLSIL.

CDR3 nucleotide sequence: TGCGCCAGCAGCTTGGTTCCGGGACAGGGCTATGGCTACACCTTC. Translating it yields CASSLVPGQGYGYTF. The V gene is TRBV5-1, the J gene TRBJ1-2; TRBD1 aligns across 9 bases. The CDR3 is 15 amino acids. J lost 4 bases, V lost 0 bases, and 4 bases had no gene match. CDR1 and CDR2 (germline): SGHRS, YFSETQ. Looking up the rest from reference TRBV5-1 and TRBJ1-2 gives the full variable domain: KAGVTQTPRYLIKTRGQQVTLSCSPISGHRSVSWYQQTPGQGLQFLFEYFSETQRNKGNFPGRFSGRQFSNSRSEMNVSTLELGDSALYLCASSLVPGQGYGYTFGSGTRLTVV.

The chain carries TRBV6-1 and TRBJ1-1, with TRBD1 matching 7 bases. Germline V lookup: CDR1 MNHNS, CDR2 SASEGT. Trimming cost V 3 bases and J 1 base; bases outside gene matches: 2. CDR3 length: 14 residues. CDR3 bases: TGTGCCAGCAGTGAGCCAGGGGGGAACACTGAAGCTTTCTTT. It translates to CASSEPGGNTEAFF.

V gene TRBV5-4 combines with J gene TRBJ1-2; TRBD1 matches at 8 bases. CDR1 SGHNT and CDR2 YYREEE come from the germline V gene (reference sequence). The length of the CDR3 is 14 residues. J gave up 5 bases and V 0 bases, and 3 bases lay outside the gene matches. DNA of the CDR3: TGTGCCAGCAGCTTGGATCAGGGGGCATATGGCTACACCTTC. It yields the protein CASSLDQGAYGYTF.

The chain recombines TRBV6-2 or TRBV6-3 with TRBJ1-5, with D hard to call. Germline loops: CDR1 MNHEY, CDR2 SVGEGT. The CDR3 has 16 amino acids. V was trimmed by 2 bases and J by 4 bases, leaving 15 bases between them. DNA for the CDR3: TGTGCCAGCAGTTACGGCCCGAGCGGCGGGAATCAGCCCCAGCATTTT. Protein: CASSYGPSGGNQPQHF.

The chain recombines TRBV11-2 with TRBJ1-5; no firm D call. The V and J ends lost 6 bases and 3 bases respectively, with 15 bases between them. CDR1 SGHAT and CDR2 FQNNGV come from the germline V gene. The CDR3 loop spans 15 amino acids. CDR3 in DNA: TGTGCCAGCAGTATAGGTGGAGGTTTCAATCAGCCCCAGCATTTT. Translating it yields CASSIGGGFNQPQHF.

The J gene is TRBJ1-6, the V gene TRBV6-5, with TRBD1 matching over 7 bases. Per the germline V gene, CDR1 is MNHEY and CDR2 is SVGAGI. This CDR3 spans 13 amino acids. With 5 bases clipped from V and 11 bases from J, the junction kept 6 bases outside the gene matches. CDR3 bases: TGTGCCAGCAGTAGTGGGACAGTAGCACCCCTCCACTTT. As protein: CASSSGTVAPLHF.

In its sample, this clone was seen once. The rearrangement joins TRBV3-1 (or the pseudogene TRBV3-2) to TRBJ1-3; weak D call: TRBD1 (6 bases). The germline gives CDR1 LGHDT, CDR2 YNNKEL (reference sequence). V was cut by 7 bases and J by 0 bases, with 19 bases left in between. The CDR3 extends over 17 amino acids. CDR3 in amino acids: CASTPQTGPGSGNTIYF. In DNA form, the CDR3 reads TGTGCCAGCACTCCCCAGACAGGCCCCGGCTCTGGAAACACCATATATTTT.

The CDR3 DNA reads as TGTGCCAGCAGTCTCACAGGGTACTCCGAGCAGTACTTC. Translating gives CASSLTGYSEQYF. This chain links TRBV12-3 or TRBV12-4 with TRBJ2-7, with a possible D match to TRBD1 (6 bases). CDR3 length equals 13 residues. Deletions cut 5 bases from V and 6 bases from J, with 14 bases between.

The chain recombines TRBV2 with TRBJ1-4; the D is unclear. The CDR3 consists of 11 residues. V lost 6 bases to trimming and J lost 7 bases, with 6 bases between them. The germline V gene has CDR1 SNHLY and CDR2 FYNNEI. CDR3 sequence reads: CASRILEKLFF. The CDR3 nucleotides are TGTGCCAGCAGGATACTTGAAAAACTGTTTTTT.

The J gene is TRBJ1-6, the V gene TRBV19, with TRBD1 matching over 7 bases. Trimming at V came to 3 bases and at J to 9 bases, leaving 5 bases not matched to a gene. Looked up from germline, CDR1 is LNHDA and CDR2 is SQIVND (reference sequence). This CDR3 has 14 amino acids. CDR3 amino acids: CASSIGTEGSPLHF. DNA of the CDR3: TGTGCCAGTAGTATTGGGACAGAGGGTTCACCCCTCCACTTT.

This rearrangement joins TRBV19 to TRBJ1-5; D not resolved. The V end was cut by 5 bases, the J end by 4 bases, with 6 bases between. This CDR3 region has 12 residues. Per germline, CDR1 LNHDA and CDR2 SQIVND (reference sequence). Here the CDR3 reads CASSGLNQPQHF. The CDR3 region has the DNA TGTGCCAGTAGTGGGCTAAATCAGCCCCAGCATTTT. Based on the CDR3 plus reference TRBV19 and TRBJ1-5, the full variable domain is DGGITQSPKYLFRKEGQNVTLSCEQNLNHDAMYWYRQDPGQGLRLIYYSQIVNDFQKGDIAEGYSVSREKKESFPLTVTSAQKNPTAFYLCASSGLNQPQHFGDGTRLSIL.

V gene TRBV13 combines with J gene TRBJ1-6; 8 bases line up with TRBD1. The CDR3 is 14 amino acids. Germline CDR1 PRHDT, CDR2 FYEKMQ (reference sequence). Trimming removed 3 bases from V and 10 bases from J; junction bases left unmatched: 5. This chain's CDR3 is CASSFSGGGSPLHF. In DNA, the CDR3 is TGTGCCAGCAGCTTCTCAGGGGGCGGCTCACCCCTCCACTTT.

The V and J genes are TRBV5-1 and TRBJ1-2; D uncertain. The V end was cut by 2 bases, the J end by 2 bases, with 13 bases between. CDR3 length equals 15 residues. CDR1 is SGHRS and CDR2 is YFSETQ in the germline V gene. Here the CDR3 DNA reads TGCGCCAGCAGCTTAGAACCGACTGGAAACTATGGCTACACCTTC. Protein product: CASSLEPTGNYGYTF.

This clone was seen only once. The V and J genes are TRBV4-1 and TRBJ2-7, with D tentatively TRBD1 (6 bases). The CDR3 extends over 16 amino acids. Between the trimmed V and J ends, which lost 0 bases and 4 bases, there was a span of 16 bases. CDR1 is MGHRA, CDR2 YSYEKL, per germline. CDR3 in amino acids: CASSQDIGGSFYEQYF. In DNA form, the CDR3 reads TGCGCCAGCAGCCAAGATATTGGGGGCTCATTTTACGAGCAGTACTTC.